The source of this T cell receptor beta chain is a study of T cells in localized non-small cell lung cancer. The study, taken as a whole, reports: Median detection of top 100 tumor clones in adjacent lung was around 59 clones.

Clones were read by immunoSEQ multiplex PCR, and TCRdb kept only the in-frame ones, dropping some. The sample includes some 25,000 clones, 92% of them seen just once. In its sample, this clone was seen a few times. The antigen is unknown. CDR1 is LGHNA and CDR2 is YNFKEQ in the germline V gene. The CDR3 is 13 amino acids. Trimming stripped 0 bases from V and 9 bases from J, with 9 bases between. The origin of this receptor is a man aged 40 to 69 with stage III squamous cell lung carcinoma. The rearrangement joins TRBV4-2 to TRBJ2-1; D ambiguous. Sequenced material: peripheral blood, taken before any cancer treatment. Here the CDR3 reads CASSQEPAAEQFF. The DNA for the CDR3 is TGTGCCAGCAGCCAAGAGCCCGCTGCTGAGCAGTTCTTC.